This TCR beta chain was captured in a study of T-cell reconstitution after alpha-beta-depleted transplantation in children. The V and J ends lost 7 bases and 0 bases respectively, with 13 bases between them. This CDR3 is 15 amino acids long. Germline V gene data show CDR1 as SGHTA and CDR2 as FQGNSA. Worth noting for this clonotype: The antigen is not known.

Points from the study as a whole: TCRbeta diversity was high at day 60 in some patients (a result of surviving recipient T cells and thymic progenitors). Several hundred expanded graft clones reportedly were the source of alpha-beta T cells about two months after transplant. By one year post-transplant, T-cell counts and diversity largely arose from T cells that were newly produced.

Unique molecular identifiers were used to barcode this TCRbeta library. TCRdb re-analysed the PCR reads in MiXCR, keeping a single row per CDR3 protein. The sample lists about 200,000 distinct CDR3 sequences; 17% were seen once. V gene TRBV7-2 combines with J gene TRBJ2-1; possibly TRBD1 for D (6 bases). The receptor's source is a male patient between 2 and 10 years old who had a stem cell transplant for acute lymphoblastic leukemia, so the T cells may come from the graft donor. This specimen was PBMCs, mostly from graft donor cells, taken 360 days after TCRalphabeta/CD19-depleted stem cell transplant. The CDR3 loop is CASTFDRSSYNEQFF. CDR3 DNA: TGTGCCAGCACCTTCGACAGGAGCTCCTACAATGAGCAGTTCTTC. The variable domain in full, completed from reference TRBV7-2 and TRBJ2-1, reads GAGVSQSPSNKVTEKGKDVELRCDPISGHTALYWYRQSLGQGLEFLIYFQGNSAPDKSGLPSDRFSAERTGGSVSTLTIQRTQQEDSAVYLCASTFDRSSYNEQFFGPGTRLTVL.